A selection of T cell receptor beta chains follows, all from one sample in a study of blood T cell repertoires in COVID-19. Method: immunoSEQ multiplex PCR; TCRdb's copy keeps in-frame clones and lacks some. The profile shows about 77,000 clones, roughly 90% of them singletons. The sequencing input was peripheral blood. The receptors shown here come from a woman older than 75 with active or convalescent COVID-19. CDR3s include the opening cysteine and the closing phenylalanine or tryptophan. Each record gives: J gene, V gene, CDR3 length, CDR3 protein.

TRBJ1-2 TRBV24-1 12 CATSDFKGGYTF
TRBJ2-1 TRBV11-3 15 CASSQWTGGRNEQFF
TRBJ1-2 TRBV6-2/TRBV6-3 13 CASSYGQNYGYTF
TRBJ2-6 TRBV3-1/TRBV3-2 18 CASSQVNRGMSGANVLTF
TRBJ1-5 TRBV12-3/TRBV12-4 13 CAAGTGSNQPQHF
TRBJ1-4 TRBV28 15 CASSVPGQGTEKLFF
TRBJ1-3 TRBV4-3 14 CASSQRHSGNTIYF
TRBJ2-7 TRBV5-1 16 CASSLRRLDREGVQYF
TRBJ1-5 TRBV27 12 CASGTGSQPQHF
TRBJ1-2 TRBV28 15 CASSPTGAYNYGYTF
TRBJ1-6 TRBV7-9 14 CASSHQTGNSPLHF
TRBJ2-7 TRBV9 16 CASSFPRRGQGYEQYF
TRBJ2-3 TRBV6-2/TRBV6-3 13 CASSLTGADTQYF
TRBJ2-7 TRBV2 13 CASSDRGSYEQYF
TRBJ1-2 TRBV5-4 16 CASSLGVGVRVYGYTF
TRBJ1-3 TRBV29-1 13 CSVRTDSGNTIYF
TRBJ1-1 TRBV2 17 CASSGGTGEWVNTEAFF
TRBJ1-1 TRBV10-3 15 CAIRATGNEGTEAFF
TRBJ1-2 TRBV28 14 CASSPTVANYGYTF
TRBJ1-4 TRBV5-1 15 CASSTDRASRGKLFF
TRBJ1-2 TRBV7-9 13 CASSLTGDYGYTF
TRBJ2-7 TRBV7-3 14 CASSLGGGPYEQYF
TRBJ2-4 TRBV4-3 15 CASSQGSGRGGIQYF
TRBJ1-1 TRBV5-1 13 CASSPDSHTEAFF
TRBJ1-4 TRBV19 18 CASRAWGQGAGANEKLFF
TRBJ2-5 TRBV12-5 17 CASGLGAFGGARETQYF
TRBJ1-2 TRBV27 14 CASSSAGDSYGYTF
TRBJ2-1 TRBV6-2/TRBV6-3 15 CASSPLESSYNEQFF
TRBJ2-1 TRBV3-1/TRBV3-2 17 CASSQARTSGGANEQFF
TRBJ1-5 TRBV7-8 15 CASSLGRGSNQPQHF
TRBJ2-1 TRBV24-1 14 CATSGTSGYNEQFF
TRBJ1-5 TRBV19 16 CASRIQDRVSNQPQHF
TRBJ2-7 TRBV3-1/TRBV3-2 15 CASAVPDIVGYEQYF
TRBJ1-2 TRBV28 16 CASSLTGTGGYYGYTF
TRBJ1-1 TRBV19 13 CASRGVMNTEAFF
TRBJ2-3 TRBV7-2 16 CASSLTGFRVGDTQYF
TRBJ2-7 TRBV5-5 13 CASSPGQPYEQYF
TRBJ2-1 TRBV27 16 CASSLSSGDLYNEQFF
TRBJ1-1 TRBV29-1 11 CSVTVNTEAFF
TRBJ1-1 TRBV16 14 CASSQWEEGTEAFF
TRBJ1-5 TRBV4-1 18 CASSQVMGNSGGNQPQHF
TRBJ2-5 TRBV7-3 15 CASSLLAGFQETQYF
TRBJ2-1 TRBV6-2/TRBV6-3 16 CASSYSGFRGGGEQFF
TRBJ1-6 TRBV9 13 CASSVGVNSPLHF